This passage covers 3 T cell receptor beta chains from one sample sequenced in a study of CD8 T cells in Susac syndrome (dated by TCRdb to about 2019). The library came from the immunoSEQ multiplex PCR assay. RNA was extracted using the RNeasy kit, and 0.5 to 1 microgram was reverse transcribed with random hexamers. Through fastp at Q25 and MiXCR, TCRdb rebuilt clones from the public reads, retaining in-frame beta chains. Each record represents a unique CDR3 protein, reported with the most common genes and DNA among its rows. Recorded for this sample are roughly 200,000 distinct CDR3 sequences; approximately 94% of them occurred a single time. The ten largest clonotypes hold roughly 0.096% of the sample. The specimen was CD4+ T cells from PBMCs. Source of these receptors: a human donor in good health.

The chain uses TRBV12-3 or TRBV12-4 and TRBJ2-1; 7 bases are shared with TRBD1. The CDR3 has 15 residues. The junction had 11 bases not matched to a gene; V was cut back by 6 bases and J by 6 bases. The CDR3 coding sequence is TGTGCCAGCAGCCCATCGACAGGGATGGGCAATGAGCAGTTCTTC. Amino acid sequence: CASSPSTGMGNEQFF.

The V and J genes are TRBV19 and TRBJ1-6; TRBD1 might be the D (5 bases). The CDR3 sequence is 14 residues long. Trimming removed 9 bases from V and 3 bases from J, with 12 bases in between. Germline-derived CDR1 and CDR2 are LNHDA and SQIVND (reference sequence). CDR3 nucleotide sequence: TGTGCCAGCCACCACAGGAGCTATAATTCACCCCTCCACTTT. Its translation is CASHHRSYNSPLHF.

The chain recombines TRBV30 with TRBJ1-1; no clear D gene. Trimming pared 3 bases from V and 1 base from J, leaving 12 bases between. This CDR3 is 14 amino acids long. Germline V CDR1 and CDR2: GTSNPN, SVGIG (reference sequence). This chain's CDR3 is CAWSGRLGNTEAFF. CDR3 nucleotides: TGTGCCTGGAGCGGTAGACTGGGGAACACTGAAGCTTTCTTT.